The rows below give T cell receptor beta chains drawn from one sample of a study of blood T cell repertoires in COVID-19. Assay: immunoSEQ multiplex PCR; the TCRdb copy retains only in-frame clones and omits some. This sample has tens of thousands of clones, with roughly 78% found just once. The material sequenced was peripheral blood. Receptor source: a human donor in a cohort sampled during active COVID-19. CDR3s include the opening cysteine and the closing phenylalanine or tryptophan. The D gene is left open where the match is weak. The size of a clone is reported for some rows only, either as once, few or many, or as a class for expanded clones.

j_call,v_call,d_call,clone_size,cdr3_length,cdr3_aa,cdr3_nt
TRBJ2-7,TRBV28,TRBD2,.,14,CASTVAGAQYEQYF,TGTGCCAGCACCGTAGCGGGAGCGCAGTACGAGCAGTACTTC
TRBJ1-6,TRBV7-8,TRBD1,many,14,CASSLDRASSPLHF,TGTGCCAGCAGCTTGGACAGGGCCAGCTCACCCCTCCACTTT
TRBJ2-2,TRBV11-2,.,.,15,CASSSQTGFSGELFF,TGTGCCAGCAGCTCCCAGACGGGGTTTAGCGGGGAGCTGTTTTTT
TRBJ2-7,TRBV4-3,TRBD1,.,15,CASSRSPGQGYEQYF,TGCGCCAGCAGCCGGTCCCCGGGACAGGGCTACGAGCAGTACTTC
TRBJ2-3,TRBV5-1,TRBD2,.,18,CASSPGLERGSSTDTQYF,TGCGCCAGCAGCCCGGGACTAGAAAGGGGCTCTAGCACAGATACGCAGTATTTT
TRBJ1-4,TRBV7-6,.,.,13,CASSLNGNEKLFF,TGTGCCAGCAGCTTAAACGGGAATGAAAAACTGTTTTTT
TRBJ2-1,TRBV6-6,.,.,13,CASSPEVGVEQFF,TGTGCCAGCAGTCCCGAGGTGGGTGTCGAGCAGTTCTTC
TRBJ2-7,TRBV11-3,TRBD2,.,15,CASSLDGGSSYEQYF,TGTGCCAGCAGCCTAGACGGCGGGAGCTCCTACGAGCAGTACTTC
TRBJ1-3,TRBV28,.,.,13,CASIRGDGNTIYF,TGTGCCAGCATCAGGGGCGATGGAAACACCATATATTTT
TRBJ1-1,TRBV18,.,.,18,CASSPKIYRDTNLIEAFF,TGTGCCAGCTCCCCGAAGATCTACCGGGACACCAACCTAATTGAAGCTTTCTTT
TRBJ2-2,TRBV3-1/TRBV3-2,.,.,12,CASGERTGELFF,TGTGCTTCGGGGGAGCGGACCGGGGAGCTGTTTTTT
TRBJ2-2,TRBV23-1,TRBD2,.,14,CASSQPGLTGELFF,TGCGCCAGCAGTCAACCGGGACTAACCGGGGAGCTGTTTTTT
TRBJ2-7,TRBV21-1,.,.,10,CASTGLEQYF,TGTGCCAGTACAGGGTTGGAGCAGTACTTC
TRBJ2-2,TRBV5-1,TRBD1,.,17,CASSLARTGGNTGELFF,TGCGCCAGCAGCTTGGCCCGGACAGGGGGGAACACCGGGGAGCTGTTTTTT
TRBJ1-3,TRBV6-1,.,.,14,CASSESTGGNTIYF,TGTGCCAGCAGTGAAAGTACGGGTGGAAACACCATATATTTT
TRBJ2-3,TRBV25-1,.,once,15,CASSSSGQFTDTQYF,TGTGCCAGCAGCTCTTCAGGACAGTTTACGGATACGCAGTATTTT
TRBJ1-6,TRBV6-4,TRBD1,.,14,CASSEDRGRSPLHF,TGTGCCAGCAGTGAGGACAGGGGGCGATCACCCCTCCACTTT
TRBJ2-1,TRBV5-1,.,.,13,CASSLDTYNEQFF,TGCGCCAGCAGCTTGGACACGTACAATGAGCAGTTCTTC
TRBJ1-2,TRBV19,.,.,14,CASTVSGANYGYTF,TGTGCCAGTACTGTGTCTGGAGCTAACTATGGCTACACCTTC
TRBJ1-1,TRBV7-6,TRBD1,.,15,CASRRQGLEDTEAFF,TGTGCCAGCAGACGACAGGGCTTGGAGGACACTGAAGCTTTCTTT
TRBJ2-1,TRBV4-2,TRBD2,.,16,CASSQVTSGSYNEQFF,TGTGCCAGCAGCCAAGTAACTAGCGGGTCCTACAATGAGCAGTTCTTC
TRBJ2-6,TRBV5-1,TRBD1,few,14,CASSLSQGVNVLTF,TGCGCCAGCAGCTTGAGCCAGGGGGTCAACGTCCTGACTTTC
TRBJ1-5,TRBV7-3,.,.,12,CAPRRSNQPQHF,TGTGCCCCGAGGAGGAGCAATCAGCCCCAGCATTTT
TRBJ1-1,TRBV3-1/TRBV3-2,TRBD1,.,16,CASSNRDRGLGTEAFF,TGTGCCAGCAGCAACCGGGACAGGGGGCTGGGGACTGAAGCTTTCTTT
TRBJ1-1,TRBV29-1,.,.,12,CSAGGGMDEAFF,TGCAGCGCGGGAGGGGGAATGGATGAAGCTTTCTTT
TRBJ2-1,TRBV10-3,.,.,14,CAISFSGTSNEQFF,TGTGCCATCAGTTTCTCCGGGACAAGCAATGAGCAGTTCTTC
TRBJ1-2,TRBV7-2,.,.,17,CASSLATQGLPYEGYTF,TGTGCCAGCAGCTTAGCTACTCAGGGTTTGCCTTATGAGGGCTACACCTTC
TRBJ2-5,TRBV21-1,.,.,17,CASSKAGTSGVGETQYF,TGTGCCAGCAGCAAAGCGGGCACTAGCGGAGTCGGGGAGACCCAGTACTTC
TRBJ2-1,TRBV5-4,TRBD2,few,18,CASSSTGRSGRGYNEQFF,TGTGCCAGCAGCTCGACGGGGCGGAGCGGGAGGGGTTACAATGAGCAGTTCTTC
TRBJ2-1,TRBV5-8,.,.,14,CASQFGIAYNEQFF,TGTGCCAGCCAATTCGGGATTGCCTACAATGAGCAGTTCTTC
TRBJ2-7,TRBV24-1,.,few,15,CATSARQASFYEQYF,TGTGCCACCAGTGCTAGACAGGCCAGCTTCTACGAGCAGTACTTC
TRBJ1-1,TRBV2,.,.,13,CASRPQGYTEAFF,TGTGCCAGCAGACCACAGGGATACACTGAAGCTTTCTTT
TRBJ2-1,TRBV15,TRBD2,once,15,CATSRDSGEYNEQFF,TGTGCCACCAGCAGAGACAGCGGGGAATACAATGAGCAGTTCTTC
TRBJ2-1,TRBV7-2,TRBD2,.,14,CASSLGTSVNEQFF,TGTGCCAGCAGCTTAGGGACTAGCGTGAATGAGCAGTTCTTC
TRBJ2-7,TRBV6-2/TRBV6-3,.,.,14,CASSPWTDPDEQYF,TGTGCCAGCAGCCCCTGGACAGATCCCGACGAGCAGTACTTC
TRBJ1-2,TRBV27,.,once,14,CASSLWGPKLGYTF,TGTGCCAGCAGTCTATGGGGCCCCAAACTTGGCTACACCTTC
TRBJ2-2,TRBV5-1,.,.,15,CASSLTSWNTGELFF,TGCGCCAGCAGCTTAACTAGCTGGAACACCGGGGAGCTGTTTTTT
TRBJ1-5,TRBV5-1,.,few,15,CASSSTGTPNQPQHF,TGCGCCAGCAGTTCTACAGGGACCCCCAATCAGCCCCAGCATTTT
TRBJ2-7,TRBV4-1,TRBD2,.,17,CASSLSRTSGLSYEQYF,TGCGCCAGCAGCCTCTCCAGGACTAGCGGGCTATCCTACGAGCAGTACTTC
TRBJ1-4,TRBV19,.,.,16,CASRSNAQGYNEKLFF,TGTGCCAGTAGGTCCAATGCCCAGGGTTATAATGAAAAACTGTTTTTT
TRBJ2-2,TRBV19,TRBD1,.,16,CASSDRDRGLAGELFF,TGTGCCAGTAGTGACCGGGACAGGGGGCTGGCCGGGGAGCTGTTTTTT
TRBJ2-7,TRBV11-2,.,.,13,CASSLSVSYEQYF,TGTGCCAGCAGCTTATCAGTCTCCTACGAGCAGTACTTC
TRBJ2-3,TRBV9,.,.,16,CASSVGEAGSTDTQYF,TGTGCCAGCAGCGTAGGGGAAGCAGGGAGCACAGATACGCAGTATTTT
TRBJ2-3,TRBV28,.,.,13,CASTTDSTDTQYF,TGTGCCAGCACGACAGATAGCACAGATACGCAGTATTTT
TRBJ2-6,TRBV19,.,few,15,CASTPGVPGANVLTF,TGTGCCAGTACCCCAGGGGTCCCTGGGGCCAACGTCCTGACTTTC
TRBJ1-5,TRBV19,TRBD1,.,15,CASSPGQRSNQPQHF,TGTGCCAGTAGTCCGGGACAGAGGAGCAATCAGCCCCAGCATTTT
TRBJ2-5,TRBV28,.,.,13,CASSFSGGGTQYF,TGTGCCAGCAGTTTCTCCGGAGGAGGGACCCAGTACTTC
TRBJ1-6,TRBV9,.,.,13,CASSVGRDSPLHF,TGTGCCAGCAGCGTAGGACGGGATTCACCCCTCCACTTT